This T cell receptor beta chain is from a study of long-term antiretroviral therapy in people with HIV. Run at survey level, the immunoSEQ assay was version v3.0. The data were produced by immunoSEQ multiplex PCR, yet TCRdb's version contains in-frame clones alone and is incomplete. The data contain about 17,000 clones, around 81% of them singletons. V lost 0 bases and J 2 bases, leaving 9 bases between the germline ends. The CDR3 has 14 amino acids. CDR1 SGHTS and CDR2 YDEGEE come from the germline V gene. Study-wide results and limits: Pre-ART-expanded clones dominated the repertoire at all time points. With ART, diversity went up but was still lower than in transplant donor controls.

On this clone: Its antigen remains unknown.

The material sequenced was unsorted PBMCs, taken 0.3 years before starting antiretroviral therapy. The V and J genes are TRBV5-8 and TRBJ2-7, with D tentatively TRBD1 (5 bases). This TCR derives from a man in his forties or fifties with HIV. The CDR3 spells CASSLDPTAYEQYF. The DNA for the CDR3 is TGTGCCAGCAGCTTGGATCCGACAGCCTACGAGCAGTACTTC.